This entry lists 26 T cell receptor beta chains sequenced from one sample in a study of blood T cell repertoires in COVID-19. Method: immunoSEQ multiplex PCR; TCRdb's copy keeps in-frame clones and lacks some. The sample contains 120,000 to 150,000 clones, roughly four fifths of which appear only once. Sequencing used PBMCs or T cells enriched from blood (not recorded which). The source is a woman under 30 who had been exposed to COVID-19.

This chain connects TRBV5-8 to TRBJ2-7; D is perhaps TRBD2 (7 bases). Germline CDR1 is SGHTS and CDR2 is YDEGEE. The CDR3 length is 14 residues. Trimming pared 1 base from V and 4 bases from J, leaving 12 bases between. The CDR3 DNA sequence: TGTGCCAGCAGCTTGCGGGGGGCCCCTTACGAGCAGTACTTC. This encodes CASSLRGAPYEQYF.

The chain has TRBV30 and TRBJ1-3, with 7 positions matching TRBD1. With 0 bases clipped from V and 3 bases from J, the junction kept 5 bases outside the gene matches. The V gene's germline CDR1 is GTSNPN and CDR2 SVGIG (reference sequence). This CDR3 region has 15 residues. CDR3 residues: CAWSVKRGLGNTIYF. CDR3 bases: TGTGCCTGGAGTGTCAAAAGGGGGCTTGGAAACACCATATATTTT.

The CDR3 region is CASSEIGLAGTTDTQYF. The CDR3 DNA follows: TGCGCCAGCAGCGAGATCGGGCTAGCGGGCACCACAGATACGCAGTATTTT. J is TRBJ2-3 and V is TRBV4-1; 8 positions match TRBD2. J lost 2 bases, V lost 5 bases, and 12 bases had no gene match. CDR3 size: 17 residues. Germline CDR1 and CDR2: MGHRA and YSYEKL.

The chain recombines TRBV7-9 with TRBJ2-1; possible D gene TRBD2, 6 bases. The CDR3 runs 14 residues. Germline loops: CDR1 SEHNR, CDR2 FQNEAQ (reference sequence). Trimming took 11 bases from V and 1 from J, leaving 15 bases between them. CDR3 loop: CACNLATSYNEQFF. Written as DNA, the CDR3 is TGTGCCTGCAATCTAGCGACATCCTACAATGAGCAGTTCTTC.

This clone has only a few counts. The rearrangement links TRBV5-6 to TRBJ2-1; D may be TRBD2 (5 bases). CDR3 size: 16 residues. Germline V gene lookup returns CDR1 SGHDT and CDR2 YYEEEE. Trimming stripped 3 bases from V and 6 bases from J, with 19 bases between. CDR3 DNA: TGTGCCAGCAGCTGGGGAGAACACGAATTGGGCAATGAGCAGTTCTTC. This gives the protein CASSWGEHELGNEQFF.

The CDR3 DNA is TGTGCCAGCAGCCCAGGGACAATGGAAGCTTTCTTT. Encoded protein: CASSPGTMEAFF. The genes are TRBV7-2 and TRBJ1-1; perhaps TRBD1 as D (6 bases). The CDR3 is made up of 12 amino acids. V was pared by 5 bases and J by 8 bases, with 12 bases between. The V gene's germline CDR1 is SGHTA and CDR2 FQGNSA.

The chain uses TRBV6-2 or TRBV6-3 and TRBJ2-7; 8 positions agree with TRBD1. The CDR3 is made up of 17 amino acids. Germline assignment: CDR1 MNHEY and CDR2 SVGEGT. V shed 2 bases and J 2 bases; nucleotides not matched to a gene: 11. The DNA for the CDR3 is TGTGCCAGCAGTTACCCTAAGTGGCAGGGGGCGACCTACGAGCAGTACTTC. This codes for CASSYPKWQGATYEQYF.

The J gene is TRBJ1-2, the V gene TRBV27; 9 bases are shared with TRBD1. Germline V gene data show CDR1 as MNHEY and CDR2 as SMNVEV (reference sequence). Trimming at V came to 3 bases and at J to 8 bases, leaving 13 bases not matched to a gene. CDR3 length: 16 residues. CDR3 in amino acids: CASSFHLPGQGNGYTF. The CDR3 DNA sequence: TGTGCCAGCAGTTTCCATTTACCGGGACAGGGAAACGGCTACACCTTC.

The gene calls are TRBV18 and TRBJ1-2, with a tentative D call TRBD1 (6 bases). There are 14 residues in the CDR3. In germline, CDR1 is KGHSH, CDR2 LQKENI. V shed 8 bases and J shed 7 bases, with 20 bases lying between them. DNA of the CDR3: TGTGCCAGCGGGAAGGACAGAGGTTCCGGTGGCTACACCTTC. This sequence encodes CASGKDRGSGGYTF.

V is TRBV30 and J is TRBJ2-2; tentative D call: TRBD2 (6 bases). CDR3 length: 15 amino acids. The V end was cut by 4 bases, the J end by 2 bases, with 14 bases between. Germline values: CDR1 GTSNPN, CDR2 SVGIG (reference sequence). Here the CDR3 reads CAWIFPGENTGELFF. The CDR3 nucleotides read TGTGCCTGGATTTTCCCGGGGGAAAACACCGGGGAGCTGTTTTTT.

The genes are TRBV5-4 and TRBJ2-3, with D maybe TRBD1 (5 bases). The germline CDR1 and CDR2 sequences are SGHNT and YYREEE (reference sequence). Trimming pared 4 bases from V and 1 base from J, leaving 10 bases between. The CDR3 spans 14 residues. CDR3 sequence (DNA): TGTGCCAGCAGCCGGAAACAGGGCACAGATACGCAGTATTTT. Its translation: CASSRKQGTDTQYF.

This chain joins TRBV25-1 and TRBJ2-5, with TRBD2 matching over 9 bases. CDR1 is MGHDK, CDR2 SYGVNS, per germline. The V gene end was trimmed by 7 bases and the J gene end by 4 bases; junction bases not matched to a gene: 4. This CDR3 has 13 amino acids. The CDR3 DNA follows: TGTGCCAGCACTATTAGCGGGGGAGAGACCCAGTACTTC. Protein sequence: CASTISGGETQYF.

The rearrangement joins TRBV9 to TRBJ2-2, with 13 bases that match TRBD2. The junction had 8 bases not matched to a gene; V was cut back by 0 bases and J by 9 bases. The CDR3 has 17 amino acids. Germline CDR1 is SGDLS and CDR2 is YYNGEE. CDR3 protein: CASSVAPGLAGNRELFF. The CDR3 DNA sequence: TGTGCCAGCAGCGTAGCTCCGGGACTAGCGGGAAACAGGGAGCTGTTTTTT. Full variable domain (rest looked up from reference TRBV9 and TRBJ2-2): DSGVTQTPKHLITATGQRVTLRCSPRSGDLSVYWYQQSLDQGLQFLIQYYNGEERAKGNILERFSAQQFPDLHSELNLSSLELGDSALYFCASSVAPGLAGNRELFFGEGSRLTVL.

The rearrangement uses TRBV5-1 and TRBJ2-2; D is unclear. Trimming cost V 0 bases and J 2 bases, with 8 bases left between them. The CDR3 loop spans 15 amino acids. From germline, CDR1 is SGHRS and CDR2 YFSETQ. CDR3 protein: CASSLDSFNTGELFF. The DNA of the CDR3 is TGCGCCAGCAGCTTGGACTCTTTTAACACCGGGGAGCTGTTTTTT. Full variable domain (remainder filled in from reference TRBV5-1 and TRBJ2-2): KAGVTQTPRYLIKTRGQQVTLSCSPISGHRSVSWYQQTPGQGLQFLFEYFSETQRNKGNFPGRFSGRQFSNSRSEMNVSTLELGDSALYLCASSLDSFNTGELFFGEGSRLTVL.

The rearrangement links TRBV27 to TRBJ2-7; 10 bases line up with TRBD1. This CDR3 spans 16 amino acids. The germline CDR1 and CDR2 sequences are MNHEY and SMNVEV (reference sequence). Trimming removed 2 bases from V and 1 base from J; junction bases left unmatched: 5. The CDR3 nucleotides are TGTGCCAGCAGTTTAGGGGGACAGGGGTCTTCCTACGAGCAGTACTTC. Protein sequence: CASSLGGQGSSYEQYF.

The chain uses TRBV3-1 (or the pseudogene TRBV3-2) and TRBJ1-1, with 10 bases that match TRBD1. Germline V gene data show CDR1 as LGHDT and CDR2 as YNNKEL (reference sequence). J gave up 6 bases and V 6 bases, and 10 bases lay outside the gene matches. This CDR3 region has 15 residues. The CDR3 is CASSHTGQGSPEAFF. CDR3 nucleotide sequence: TGTGCCAGCAGTCATACGGGACAGGGGTCCCCTGAAGCTTTCTTT.

CDR3 in amino acids: CAWSAFGVGSYPEAFF. CDR3 coding DNA: TGTGCCTGGAGTGCCTTCGGGGTAGGGAGCTATCCTGAAGCTTTCTTT. This sequence joins TRBV30 and TRBJ1-1; D not certain. The CDR3 runs to 16 residues. Germline lookup yields CDR1 GTSNPN and CDR2 SVGIG (reference sequence). V was cut by 1 base and J by 6 bases, with 21 bases left in between.

This chain uses TRBV15 with TRBJ1-5; 7 nucleotides line up with TRBD1. With 0 bases clipped from V and 4 bases from J, the junction kept 6 bases outside the gene matches. CDR1 is LNHNV, CDR2 YYDKDF, per germline (reference sequence). The CDR3 is made up of 16 amino acids. For the CDR3, the DNA is TGTGCCACCAGCAGAGATCTTCCCAGGGGGAATCAGCCCCAGCATTTT. The encoded protein is CATSRDLPRGNQPQHF. The full variable domain, rest sourced from reference TRBV15 and TRBJ1-5, is DAMVIQNPRYQVTQFGKPVTLSCSQTLNHNVMYWYQQKSSQAPKLLFHYYDKDFNNEADTPDNFQSRRPNTSFCFLDIRSPGLGDTAMYLCATSRDLPRGNQPQHFGDGTRLSIL.

This chain uses TRBV4-3 with TRBJ2-3; 7 bases fit TRBD2. The CDR3 covers 15 residues. Germline CDR1 is LGHNA and CDR2 is YSLEER. Losses at the gene ends were 0 bases for V and 3 bases for J; bases not matched to a gene: 3. CDR3 amino acids: CASSQEWGGTDTQYF. The CDR3, as DNA: TGCGCCAGCAGCCAAGAATGGGGGGGGACAGATACGCAGTATTTT.

V usage is TRBV24-1 and J usage is TRBJ2-7; D uncertain. The CDR3 loop spans 12 amino acids. Germline V lookup: CDR1 KGHDR, CDR2 SFDVKD. The ends were cut back, 3 bases at V and 9 bases at J, with 11 bases in the middle. Here the CDR3 DNA reads TGTGCCACCAGTGATGCACGTCTAAGGCAGTACTTC. Residues: CATSDARLRQYF.

This chain's CDR3 is CASSQAWGLEQYF. The CDR3 bases are TGCGCCAGCAGCCAAGCCTGGGGGCTAGAGCAGTACTTC. The chain recombines TRBV4-1 with TRBJ2-7; possible D gene TRBD1, 6 bases. With 1 base removed from V and 7 bases from J, the gap between germline ends came to 11 bases. Germline CDR1 MGHRA, CDR2 YSYEKL. The CDR3 is 13 residues long.

In its sample, this clone was seen a few times. The V gene is TRBV11-2, the J gene TRBJ2-1; 13 nucleotides line up with TRBD2. With 4 bases clipped from V and 7 bases from J, the junction kept 7 bases outside the gene matches. The germline V gene has CDR1 SGHAT and CDR2 FQNNGV. The CDR3 consists of 16 residues. CDR3 coding DNA: TGTGCCAGCAGCTACCAACTAGCGGGAGGGAGGAATGAGCAGTTCTTC. Protein sequence: CASSYQLAGGRNEQFF.

The V and J genes are TRBV4-3 and TRBJ1-4; weak D call: TRBD1 (6 bases). The CDR3 has 13 residues. Trimming pared 0 bases from V and 13 bases from J, leaving 12 bases between. Per the germline V gene, CDR1 is LGHNA and CDR2 is YSLEER. CDR3 loop: CASSQDLQGRLFF. The CDR3 nucleotides read TGCGCCAGCAGCCAAGATTTACAGGGTCGACTGTTTTTT.

The V call is TRBV7-2, the J call TRBJ1-1; D perhaps matches TRBD1 (5 bases). Trimming took 3 bases from V and 8 from J, leaving 13 bases between them. The V gene's germline CDR1 is SGHTA and CDR2 FQGNSA. The CDR3 loop spans 13 amino acids. This CDR3 is CASSFDRQTEAFF. The CDR3 region has the DNA TGTGCCAGCAGCTTCGATCGACAGACAGAAGCTTTCTTT.

V usage is TRBV24-1 and J usage is TRBJ2-3, with a possible D match to TRBD1 (5 bases). Germline V gives CDR1 KGHDR, CDR2 SFDVKD. This CDR3 spans 17 amino acids. V shed 5 bases and J shed 0 bases, with 17 bases lying between them. The CDR3 protein is CATSGLRKGRSTDTQYF. The CDR3, as DNA: TGTGCCACCAGTGGGCTAAGAAAGGGGCGGAGCACAGATACGCAGTATTTT.

V usage is TRBV29-1 and J usage is TRBJ2-7; 8 nucleotides agree with TRBD1. J was trimmed by 2 bases and V by 4 bases; bases with no gene match: 4. The length of the CDR3 is 13 residues. In germline, CDR1 is SQVTM, CDR2 ANQGSEA. The CDR3 here is CSVGTGGPYEQYF. The CDR3 coding sequence is TGCAGCGTTGGTACAGGGGGACCCTACGAGCAGTACTTC.